The 30 T cell receptor beta chains presented below share a single source sample, sequenced in a study of T cells expressing NK-cell markers (dated by TCRdb to the early 2020s). The library was prepared using 5' RACE. The sample was run on an Illumina HiSeq 2000. Through TCRdb reprocessing, the reads give one entry per CDR3 protein sequence; DNA is omitted. For this sample, the table gives about 390,000 distinct CDR3 sequences. About 10% of the sample goes to the ten largest clones. The sample consisted of blood T cells: a sorted CD56 or NKG2C T cell subset, CD4+ or CD8+ T cells, or bulk PBMC T cells (not recorded which). All receptors come from a woman in her 50s in good health. Donor details come from another sample of the same person, matched by shared clones.

The chain couples TRBV12-3 or TRBV12-4 to TRBJ2-1; TCRdb indicates TRBD2, and absent DNA this call remains unverified. This CDR3 spans 17 amino acids. The CDR3 protein is CASSLISGGRAPREQFF.

CDR3 amino acids: CASSLTGRAKGNEQFF. The chain employs TRBV13 and TRBJ2-1; TCRdb proposes TRBD2, but this gene call is untestable without DNA. This CDR3 has 16 amino acids. The germline gives CDR1 PRHDT, CDR2 FYEKMQ (reference sequence).

This CDR3 is CASRSRLSSNTGELFF. The genes are TRBV12-3 or TRBV12-4 and TRBJ2-2. The CDR3 has 16 amino acids.

V gene TRBV7-8 combines with J gene TRBJ2-2. CDR1 and CDR2 from the germline V gene are SGHVS and FQNEAQ. The CDR3 has 16 residues. The chain's CDR3 is CASSLRASGNTGELFF. The full variable domain, its missing parts supplied by reference TRBV7-8 and TRBJ2-2, is GAGVSQSPRYKVAKRGQDVALRCDPISGHVSLFWYQQALGQGPEFLTYFQNEAQLDKSGLPSDRFFAERPEGSVSTLKIQRTQQEDSAVYLCASSLRASGNTGELFFGEGSRLTVL.

This sequence joins TRBV6-5 and TRBJ1-2. Per the germline V gene, CDR1 is MNHEY and CDR2 is SVGAGI. The length of the CDR3 is 16 residues. CDR3 sequence: CASSYSGGAGYYGYTF.

The chain links TRBV29-1 to TRBJ2-5; TCRdb gives TRBD2 as the D gene, but with no DNA this cannot be confirmed. Germline V gene lookup returns CDR1 SQVTM and CDR2 ANQGSEA. This CDR3 has 15 amino acids. The CDR3 loop is CSVWGSSGLQETQYF. Full variable domain (remainder filled in from reference TRBV29-1 and TRBJ2-5): SAVISQKPSRDICQRGTSLTIQCQVDSQVTMMFWYRQQPGQSLTLIATANQGSEATYESGFVIDKFPISRPNLTFSTLTVSNMSPEDSSIYLCSVWGSSGLQETQYFGPGTRLLVL.

The chain has TRBV6-1 and TRBJ1-5; the D call of TRBD1 rests on TCRdb alone, since no DNA is present to check it. The CDR3 has 14 amino acids. From germline, CDR1 is MNHNS and CDR2 SASEGT. The CDR3 is CASSETGGDQPQHF.

The chain has TRBV11-3 and TRBJ2-1; checking the TCRdb D call of TRBD1 is not possible without DNA. The CDR3 totals 17 residues. The germline gives CDR1 SGHNT, CDR2 YENEEA. The CDR3 sequence: CASSLVGTGRSYNEQFF.

V gene TRBV4-1 combines with J gene TRBJ1-4; TCRdb calls TRBD1, which cannot be checked without DNA. This CDR3 has 16 residues. Germline V gene data show CDR1 as MGHRA and CDR2 as YSYEKL. The CDR3 is CASSQEGGQTNEKLFF.

This chain links TRBV30 with TRBJ2-2; the TRBD1 assignment by TCRdb is unverifiable without DNA. The CDR3 length is 14 residues. Germline V lookup: CDR1 GTSNPN, CDR2 SVGIG (reference sequence). The CDR3 here is CAWSPTAGAGELFF.

The CDR3 loop is CASSESKTGVYTDTQYF. The V call is TRBV10-1, the J call TRBJ2-3; TCRdb lists TRBD1, though no DNA is available to test this call. From germline, CDR1 is WNHNN and CDR2 SYGVQD (reference sequence). The CDR3 consists of 17 residues.

This chain links TRBV4-1 with TRBJ2-7; there is no DNA to check the TCRdb D call of TRBD1. The CDR3 consists of 14 residues. Germline V gives CDR1 MGHRA, CDR2 YSYEKL. This chain's CDR3 is CASSQLGQFYEQYF.

The chain couples TRBV6-5 to TRBJ2-1; TCRdb's D gene call, TRBD1, goes unchecked for lack of DNA. CDR1 and CDR2 (germline): MNHEY, SVGAGI. CDR3 length: 16 residues. CDR3 loop: CASSRAGAARDNEQFF.

The chain links TRBV6-5 to TRBJ2-4; TCRdb lists TRBD2, though no DNA is available to test this call. The length of the CDR3 is 18 residues. Germline CDR1 MNHEY, CDR2 SVGAGI. Here the CDR3 reads CASRPTSGGRLGKNIQYF.

The genes are TRBV12-3 or TRBV12-4 and TRBJ2-7; TCRdb's D gene call, TRBD2, goes unchecked for lack of DNA. CDR3 length: 16 residues. CDR3 residues: CASSLLGLAGVGEQYF.

The chain is built from TRBV11-2 and TRBJ2-7. Per the germline V gene, CDR1 is SGHAT and CDR2 is FQNNGV. This CDR3 has 14 amino acids. CDR3 residues: CASREGRGSYEQYF.

This rearrangement joins TRBV23-1 to TRBJ2-1; TCRdb designates TRBD1, a call that cannot be tested without DNA. TRBV23-1 is filed as an ORF, its function uncertain. CDR3 length equals 16 residues. The CDR3 is CASTGGGRLRIDEQFF.

V usage is TRBV24-1 and J usage is TRBJ2-1; there is no DNA to check the TCRdb D call of TRBD2. The CDR3 is made up of 17 amino acids. Germline lookup yields CDR1 KGHDR and CDR2 SFDVKD. The chain's CDR3 is CATSEGTSGISYNEQFF.

The gene calls are TRBV20-1 and TRBJ2-1; the D call of TRBD2 rests on TCRdb alone, since no DNA is present to check it. Per germline, CDR1 DFQATT and CDR2 SNEGSKA (reference sequence). This CDR3 comprises 15 residues. CDR3 protein: CSAPAGARGYNEQFF.

The chain combines TRBV5-1 with TRBJ2-1; the D call of TRBD1 rests on TCRdb alone, since no DNA is present to check it. The CDR3 extends over 17 amino acids. Germline V gene data show CDR1 as SGHRS and CDR2 as YFSETQ. The CDR3 here is CASSLNHRAGAYNEQFF.

The CDR3 here is CASSPLGGGRLGDEQFF. The chain employs TRBV9 and TRBJ2-1; the TCRdb call, TRBD1, lacks DNA for checking. The germline V gene has CDR1 SGDLS and CDR2 YYNGEE. The CDR3 is 17 amino acids.

The chain carries TRBV25-1 and TRBJ2-3; TCRdb's D call of TRBD2 is untestable without DNA. The CDR3 sequence is 15 residues long. Per the germline V gene, CDR1 is MGHDK and CDR2 is SYGVNS. The CDR3 loop is CASSEFGGALDTQYF.

The gene calls are TRBV25-1 and TRBJ2-4. The CDR3 spans 11 residues. Looked up from germline, CDR1 is MGHDK and CDR2 is SYGVNS. CDR3 sequence reads: CASKAKNIQYF.

The chain recombines TRBV15 with TRBJ2-1; lacking DNA, the TRBD1 call made by TCRdb goes unchecked. Germline lookup yields CDR1 LNHNV and CDR2 YYDKDF (reference sequence). This CDR3 is 14 amino acids long. CDR3 region: CATSRRRGGGVQFF.

This sequence joins TRBV7-9 and TRBJ1-1; TCRdb reports TRBD1, a call that lacks DNA to check it against. Germline values: CDR1 SEHNR, CDR2 FQNEAQ (reference sequence). This CDR3 spans 17 amino acids. The CDR3: CASSQTTGAALNTEAFF. Supplemented by reference TRBV7-9 and TRBJ1-1, the full variable domain reads DTGVSQNPRHKITKRGQNVTFRCDPISEHNRLYWYRQTLGQGPEFLTYFQNEAQLEKSRLLSDRFSAERPKGSFSTLEIQRTEQGDSAMYLCASSQTTGAALNTEAFFGQGTRLTVV.

The chain employs TRBV12-3 or TRBV12-4 and TRBJ2-1; TCRdb reports TRBD2, a call that lacks DNA to check it against. This CDR3 has 17 residues. The CDR3 region is CASSLGRSGSSYNEQFF.

V usage is TRBV12-3 or TRBV12-4 and J usage is TRBJ2-5; TCRdb outputs TRBD1, but without DNA this stays unchecked. This CDR3 region has 17 residues. CDR3 sequence reads: CASRPRAHQIYQETQYF.

CDR3 sequence: CASSQEGGARVYGYTF. The V and J genes are TRBV11-2 and TRBJ1-2. The length of the CDR3 is 16 residues. CDR1 is SGHAT, CDR2 FQNNGV, per germline.

V and J are TRBV11-2 and TRBJ2-1. Germline loops: CDR1 SGHAT, CDR2 FQNNGV. The CDR3 consists of 12 residues. CDR3 loop: CASSFTVNEQFF.

The V and J genes are TRBV10-3 and TRBJ2-7. This CDR3 is 12 amino acids long. Germline CDR1 ENHRY, CDR2 SYGVKD. CDR3 protein: CAISESAREQYF.